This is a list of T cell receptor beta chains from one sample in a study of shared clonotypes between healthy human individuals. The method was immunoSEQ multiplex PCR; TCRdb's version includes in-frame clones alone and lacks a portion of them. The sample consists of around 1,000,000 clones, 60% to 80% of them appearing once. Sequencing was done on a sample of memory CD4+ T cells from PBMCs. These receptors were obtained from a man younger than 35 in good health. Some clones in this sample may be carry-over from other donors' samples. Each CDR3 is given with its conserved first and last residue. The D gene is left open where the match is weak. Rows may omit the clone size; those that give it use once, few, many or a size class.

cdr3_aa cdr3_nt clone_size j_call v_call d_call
CATSREYEAGYTF TGTGCCACCAGCAGAGAATACGAGGCGGGCTACACCTTC - TRBJ1-2 TRBV15 -
CASSSPPGGDQPQHF TGTGCCAGCAGTTCCCCCCCCGGGGGGGATCAGCCCCAGCATTTT few TRBJ1-5 TRBV28 -
CASSPYTGTSGNTGELFF TGTGCCAGCAGTCCCTACACCGGGACTAGCGGAAACACCGGGGAGCTGTTTTTT - TRBJ2-2 TRBV6-4 TRBD2
CASSLSGGQNTEAFF TGCGCCAGCAGCTTGTCCGGGGGGCAAAACACTGAAGCTTTCTTT - TRBJ1-1 TRBV5-1 -
CASSKLAGVVTDTQYF TGTGCCAGCAGCAAACTAGCGGGAGTGGTCACAGATACGCAGTATTTT - TRBJ2-3 TRBV7-2 TRBD2
CASKSRLAGVVGELFF TGTGCCAGCAAGTCTAGACTAGCGGGAGTGGTCGGGGAGCTGTTTTTT once TRBJ2-2 TRBV2 TRBD2
CASSLSQGGAEAFF TGCGCCAGCAGCTTGTCCCAGGGAGGAGCTGAAGCTTTCTTT - TRBJ1-1 TRBV5-1 -
CASSLGVNTFTDTQYF TGTGCCAGCAGCTTAGGGGTGAACACGTTCACAGATACGCAGTATTTT - TRBJ2-3 TRBV7-6 -
CASSFLPTSGSSKTQYF TGTGCCAGCAGCTTCCTTCCGACTAGCGGGAGTAGCAAGACCCAGTACTTC - TRBJ2-5 TRBV11-2 TRBD2
CASSLVGPNTGELFF TGTGCCAGCAGCTTAGTCGGCCCGAACACCGGGGAGCTGTTTTTT - TRBJ2-2 TRBV11-2 -
CASSLEWWETQYF TGCGCCAGCAGCTTGGAGTGGTGGGAGACCCAGTACTTC once TRBJ2-5 TRBV5-1 -
CASSLQGRYGYTF TGTGCCAGCAGTTTGCAGGGGAGGTATGGCTACACCTTC once TRBJ1-2 TRBV27 -
CASSPGGAGTDTQYF TGTGCCAGCAGTCCAGGGGGCGCGGGCACAGATACGCAGTATTTT few TRBJ2-3 TRBV6-5 TRBD1
CASSQATSGGGGYEQYF TGCGCCAGCAGCCAAGCAACTAGCGGAGGGGGTGGGTACGAGCAGTACTTC - TRBJ2-7 TRBV4-3 TRBD2
CASSPRLAGYNEQFF TGTGCCAGCAGCCCTCGACTAGCGGGGTACAATGAGCAGTTCTTC once TRBJ2-1 TRBV11-3 TRBD2
CASSLFPDSYNEQFF TGCGCCAGCAGCTTATTTCCGGACTCCTACAATGAGCAGTTCTTC - TRBJ2-1 TRBV5-1 -
CASGGLVGEQYF TGTGCCAGCGGCGGACTAGTGGGCGAGCAGTACTTC once TRBJ2-7 TRBV18 TRBD2
CATTAGFGYTF TGTGCGACGACGGCCGGTTTTGGCTACACCTTC - TRBJ1-2 TRBV30 -
CASSGTGGDQPQHF TGTGCCAGCAGCGGGACAGGCGGGGATCAGCCCCAGCATTTT - TRBJ1-5 TRBV2 TRBD1
CAGRQPGANVLTF TGTGCCGGCCGACAACCTGGGGCCAACGTCCTGACTTTC few TRBJ2-6 TRBV6-1 -
CASSLKNEQYF TGTGCCAGCAGCTTAAAAAACGAGCAGTACTTC - TRBJ2-7 TRBV11-2 -
CAISQAGANYGYTF TGTGCCATTTCTCAAGCAGGGGCCAACTATGGCTACACCTTC few TRBJ1-2 TRBV19 -
CASSLWPDREINYGYTF TGCGCCAGCAGCCTATGGCCGGACAGGGAGATCAACTATGGCTACACCTTC - TRBJ1-2 TRBV5-1 TRBD1
CASSDGGSANYGYTF TGTGCCAGCAGCGACGGCGGGTCAGCTAACTATGGCTACACCTTC - TRBJ1-2 TRBV5-4 -
CASSINTGLAFF TGTGCCAGCAGCATAAATACAGGGTTAGCTTTCTTT - TRBJ1-1 TRBV28 -
CASRGSNTEAFF TGTGCCAGCAGAGGCTCGAACACTGAAGCTTTCTTT many TRBJ1-1 TRBV2 -
CASSPSSYEQYF TGTGCCAGCAGCCCTTCCTCCTACGAGCAGTACTTC - TRBJ2-7 TRBV4-2 -
CAVGSSPNTEAFF TGTGCCGTGGGGAGCAGCCCCAACACTGAAGCTTTCTTT - TRBJ1-1 TRBV28 -
CASSLGLNNEQFF TGTGCCAGCAGCTTGGGGCTAAACAATGAGCAGTTCTTC - TRBJ2-1 TRBV7-3 -
CASSMGGNTEAFF TGTGCCAGTAGTATGGGAGGGAACACTGAAGCTTTCTTT - TRBJ1-1 TRBV19 -
CASSQIDSVTYEQYF TGCGCCAGCAGCCAAATAGACTCCGTAACCTACGAGCAGTACTTC - TRBJ2-7 TRBV4-1 -
CASSFAGYEQYF TGCGCCAGCAGCTTTGCCGGTTACGAGCAGTACTTC once TRBJ2-7 TRBV5-1 -
CASSSSGTQETQYF TGCGCCAGCAGCTCCTCTGGGACCCAAGAGACCCAGTACTTC - TRBJ2-5 TRBV5-1 -
CASRGTDDEQFF TGCGCCAGCAGGGGGACAGACGATGAGCAGTTCTTC - TRBJ2-1 TRBV5-1 TRBD1
CASSLVPEAYNEQFF TGTGCTAGCAGCCTAGTTCCAGAGGCCTACAATGAGCAGTTCTTC - TRBJ2-1 TRBV7-9 -
CASSPLAGGPPDTQYF TGCGCCAGCAGTCCCCTAGCGGGAGGGCCCCCAGATACGCAGTATTTT - TRBJ2-3 TRBV5-1 TRBD2
CASSGQGPTNEKLFF TGTGCCAGCAGTGGGCAGGGCCCCACTAATGAAAAACTGTTTTTT - TRBJ1-4 TRBV2 -
CASSAGAGGVNGYTF TGCGCCAGCAGCGCCGGAGCGGGGGGCGTCAATGGCTACACCTTC - TRBJ1-2 TRBV5-1 -
CASSRRTGPAGELFF TGTGCCAGCAGCCGCCGGACAGGGCCCGCCGGGGAGCTGTTTTTT - TRBJ2-2 TRBV7-9 TRBD1
CASSPTGSGYGYTF TGTGCCAGCAGCCCGACAGGGTCGGGCTATGGCTACACCTTC - TRBJ1-2 TRBV5-5 TRBD1
CASSGSPGGVRGYTF TGTGCCAGCAGTGGGTCACCAGGGGGCGTTCGTGGCTACACCTTC - TRBJ1-2 TRBV2 TRBD1
CASSQEGPPNTDTQYF TGCGCCAGCAGCCAAGAGGGCCCCCCAAACACAGATACGCAGTATTTT once TRBJ2-3 TRBV4-3 -
CASSLAPTGGNTIYF TGCGCCAGCAGCTTGGCACCGACGGGCGGAAACACCATATATTTT few TRBJ1-3 TRBV5-1 -
CASSSPLRGAKNIQYF TGTGCCAGCAGTTCGCCCCTCCGGGGGGCCAAAAACATTCAGTACTTC - TRBJ2-4 TRBV27 -
CASRKASYEQYF TGTGCCAGCAGAAAAGCTAGCTACGAGCAGTACTTC once TRBJ2-7 TRBV6-5 -
CASSESGRGNQPQHF TGCGCCAGCAGTGAGTCAGGTAGGGGTAATCAGCCCCAGCATTTT - TRBJ1-5 TRBV10-2 -
CSVDPTESYGYTF TGCAGCGTTGATCCTACAGAAAGCTATGGCTACACCTTC - TRBJ1-2 TRBV29-1 -
CASSQDLEFRGYGYTF TGTGCCAGCAGCCAAGATTTGGAATTCAGGGGCTATGGCTACACCTTC - TRBJ1-2 TRBV14 -
CASSLGLGAYEQYF TGCGCCAGCAGCTTGGGACTGGGAGCTTACGAGCAGTACTTC - TRBJ2-7 TRBV5-1 -
CASSPNIAGGPSHEQFF TGTGCCAGCTCACCTAATATAGCGGGAGGCCCCAGCCATGAGCAGTTCTTC - TRBJ2-1 TRBV18 TRBD2
CASSPRGSSYNEQFF TGTGCCAGCAGCCCCCGCGGGAGCTCCTACAATGAGCAGTTCTTC - TRBJ2-1 TRBV11-3 TRBD2
CAWSLNPTSGQYF TGTGCCTGGAGCCTAAACCCTACGAGTGGGCAGTACTTC - TRBJ2-7 TRBV30 -
CASSVEGGDTGELFF TGTGCCAGCAGTGTGGAGGGAGGCGACACCGGGGAGCTGTTTTTT - TRBJ2-2 TRBV2 -
CASSIGRAGNQPQHF TGTGCCAGTAGTATAGGTCGGGCTGGCAATCAGCCCCAGCATTTT few TRBJ1-5 TRBV19 -
CASRGDLLEPQYF TGTGCCAGCAGAGGGGACTTGTTGGAACCCCAGTACTTC - TRBJ2-5 TRBV2 -
CASSPSVDEQYF TGTGCCAGCTCACCCTCCGTGGACGAGCAGTACTTC - TRBJ2-7 TRBV18 -
CASSSQDTQYF TGTGCCAGCAGCTCACAAGATACGCAGTATTTT - TRBJ2-3 TRBV7-6 -
CASRTRGRGDEQYF TGTGCCAGCAGAACGAGGGGCAGGGGGGACGAGCAGTACTTC - TRBJ2-7 TRBV28 -
CASSLDVNSGNTIYF TGTGCCAGCAGTTTAGACGTAAACTCTGGAAACACCATATATTTT - TRBJ1-3 TRBV28 -